This T cell receptor (beta chain) was observed in a study of cytomegalovirus exposure and HLA in healthy donors. Study results and limitations: Many donors carried some public TCRs, although rarity characterized most TCR sequences. A likely sequencing artifact accounted for one observed cluster of highly shared sequence variants.

After removal of 4 bases from V and 5 bases from J, the junction contained 2 bases not matched to a gene. The germline V gene has CDR1 MGHRA and CDR2 YSYEKL. The CDR3 covers 14 residues. As regards this clone: Its antigen is still unknown.

The PCR ran on 60 Vbeta and 13 Jbeta primers. Sequencing used immunoSEQ multiplex PCR; TCRdb keeps in-frame clones, though not all of them. The sample has 95,000 to 150,000 clones, roughly 75% seen once; the top ten hold roughly 11%. The sequence was obtained from a man aged 25-45 years in good health and CMV-seropositive. The chain employs TRBV4-1 and TRBJ1-4; 9 bases align to TRBD1. Sequenced sample: PBMCs. CDR3 DNA: TGCGCCAGCAGCCCGGGACAGGGCAATGAAAAACTGTTTTTT. Its protein is CASSPGQGNEKLFF.